Listed below are T cell receptor beta chains from one sample, sequenced in a study of shared clonotypes between healthy human individuals. Profiling relied on immunoSEQ multiplex PCR, and the TCRdb table lists in-frame clones only, not all of them. The sample contains 450,000 to 500,000 clones, approximately 80% of which appear only once. The sample comprised PBMCs. The receptors stem from a middle-aged woman in good health. Some clones in this sample may be carry-over from other donors' samples. The CDR3 runs from the conserved cysteine through the conserved F or W. The D gene is left open where the match is weak. For some rows the clone size is stated as once, few or many, or as a class when expanded; others skip it.

d_gene,abundance,len,v_gene,j_gene,CDR3aa,CDR3nt
TRBD2,NA,15,TRBV10-3,TRBJ2-3,CAITSSGMGTDTQYF,TGTGCCATCACGTCTAGCGGAATGGGCACAGATACGCAGTATTTT
TRBD2,few,15,TRBV18,TRBJ2-1,CASSPGLAGPREQFF,TGTGCCAGCTCACCGGGACTAGCGGGACCTAGGGAGCAGTTCTTC
TRBD1,many,16,TRBV6-1,TRBJ1-4,CASSEATGTGNEKLFF,TGTGCCAGCAGTGAAGCGACAGGGACAGGGAATGAAAAACTGTTTTTT
TRBD2,once,15,TRBV11-2,TRBJ2-7,CASSLNIAGVYEQYF,TGTGCCAGCAGCTTAAATATAGCGGGAGTCTACGAGCAGTACTTC
NA,NA,15,TRBV6-4,TRBJ2-7,CASSQQVAPSYEQYF,TGTGCCAGCAGTCAGCAGGTTGCTCCCTCCTACGAGCAGTACTTC
NA,NA,12,TRBV28,TRBJ1-2,CASGEAVNGYTF,TGTGCCAGCGGAGAGGCAGTTAATGGCTACACCTTC
NA,NA,14,TRBV29-1,TRBJ1-1,CSVKFVGMNTEAFF,TGCAGCGTGAAATTCGTGGGAATGAACACTGAAGCTTTCTTT
TRBD1,NA,15,TRBV19,TRBJ1-4,CASSRTQGENEKLFF,TGTGCCAGTAGTAGGACCCAGGGGGAAAATGAAAAACTGTTTTTT
NA,few,13,TRBV27,TRBJ1-1,CASSLYPDTEAFF,TGTGCCAGCAGTTTGTATCCGGACACTGAAGCTTTCTTT
NA,NA,12,TRBV18,TRBJ1-1,CASSLTREEAFF,TGTGCCAGCTCACTCACCCGGGAGGAAGCTTTCTTT
NA,few,12,TRBV5-1,TRBJ2-3,CASSGGPDTQYF,TGCGCCAGCAGCGGAGGTCCAGATACGCAGTATTTT
NA,NA,13,TRBV7-3,TRBJ2-1,CASSPTGPNEQFF,TGTGCCAGCAGCCCTACGGGACCCAATGAGCAGTTCTTC
TRBD1,NA,14,TRBV5-6,TRBJ2-7,CASSLYDRGNEQYF,TGTGCCAGCAGCCTCTACGACAGGGGGAACGAGCAGTACTTC
NA,NA,15,TRBV21-1,TRBJ2-3,CASKGGRCNTDTQYF,TGTGCCAGCAAGGGCGGGAGATGTAACACAGATACGCAGTATTTT
NA,NA,13,TRBV25-1,TRBJ2-3,CACEAQTTDTQYF,TGTGCCTGCGAGGCCCAGACCACAGATACGCAGTATTTT
NA,NA,15,TRBV4-3,TRBJ2-2,CASSQGAGYTGELFF,TGCGCCAGCAGCCAAGGGGCGGGGTACACCGGGGAGCTGTTTTTT
NA,few,14,TRBV29-1,TRBJ1-1,CSVEFGGSGTEAFF,TGCAGCGTTGAATTCGGGGGTTCGGGGACTGAAGCTTTCTTT
TRBD1,NA,16,TRBV28,TRBJ1-1,CASSLRYRGLNTEAFF,TGTGCCAGCAGTCTCCGCTACAGGGGGCTTAACACTGAAGCTTTCTTT
NA,NA,15,TRBV15,TRBJ2-7,CATSRQREGVYEQYF,TGTGCCACCAGCCGACAGAGAGAGGGAGTTTACGAGCAGTACTTC
NA,NA,18,TRBV7-2,TRBJ2-1,CASSLAPGSQRGLNEQFF,TGTGCCAGCAGCTTAGCTCCGGGATCTCAACGGGGCCTCAATGAGCAGTTCTTC
TRBD1,few,14,TRBV7-6,TRBJ2-2,CASRTGVGTGELFF,TGTGCCAGCAGGACAGGGGTTGGCACCGGGGAGCTGTTTTTT
TRBD1,NA,15,TRBV5-1,TRBJ2-5,CASSLRTGGAETQYF,TGCGCCAGCAGCCTACGAACAGGGGGCGCCGAGACCCAGTACTTC
TRBD1,once,17,TRBV4-2,TRBJ1-4,CASSQDRTGNLNEKLFF,TGTGCCAGCAGCCAAGATCGGACAGGGAACCTTAATGAAAAACTGTTTTTT
NA,NA,14,TRBV6-1,TRBJ1-2,CASIPEVGSYGYTF,TGTGCCAGCATCCCGGAGGTGGGTAGCTATGGCTACACCTTC
NA,NA,17,TRBV4-1,TRBJ2-1,CASSQRETGSSYNEQFF,TGCGCCAGCAGCCAAAGGGAAACGGGTAGCTCCTACAATGAGCAGTTCTTC
TRBD1,once,16,TRBV28,TRBJ1-2,CASNRRRDRDLYGYTF,TGTGCCAGCAACAGAAGACGGGACAGGGATCTATATGGCTACACCTTC
TRBD1,NA,15,TRBV2,TRBJ2-7,CASKVGPGGDYEQYF,TGTGCCAGCAAGGTCGGGCCAGGGGGCGACTACGAGCAGTACTTC
NA,NA,15,TRBV18,TRBJ1-5,CASSPRQTADQPQHF,TGTGCCAGCTCACCACGTCAGACAGCGGATCAGCCCCAGCATTTT
NA,NA,14,TRBV10-2,TRBJ2-3,CASKEGLGTDTQYF,TGCGCCAGCAAGGAGGGCCTGGGGACAGATACGCAGTATTTT